The present entry profiles one T cell receptor beta chain with its context. With 4 bases removed from V and 5 bases from J, the gap between germline ends came to 20 bases. CDR3 length: 16 residues. The germline V gene encodes CDR1 SNHLY and CDR2 FYNNEI. TCRdb fed the 5' RACE reads into MiXCR, producing one record per CDR3 protein. This table holds approximately 40,000 distinct CDR3 sequences, 6% to 8% found once. These data come from a study of spatial heterogeneity in lung cancer. The time point: sample taken at primary tumor resection. Whole RNA was taken from tumor, nontumor lung or frozen PBMC; it was then sequenced unsorted.

The J gene is TRBJ1-1, the V gene TRBV2; unclear D gene. The source was PBMCs, collected at surgery. The origin of this receptor is a male donor with early-stage non-small cell lung cancer. The CDR3 here is CASSALIGLKGTEAFF. The CDR3 DNA is TGTGCCAGCAGTGCCCTCATAGGCCTCAAAGGGACTGAAGCTTTCTTT.